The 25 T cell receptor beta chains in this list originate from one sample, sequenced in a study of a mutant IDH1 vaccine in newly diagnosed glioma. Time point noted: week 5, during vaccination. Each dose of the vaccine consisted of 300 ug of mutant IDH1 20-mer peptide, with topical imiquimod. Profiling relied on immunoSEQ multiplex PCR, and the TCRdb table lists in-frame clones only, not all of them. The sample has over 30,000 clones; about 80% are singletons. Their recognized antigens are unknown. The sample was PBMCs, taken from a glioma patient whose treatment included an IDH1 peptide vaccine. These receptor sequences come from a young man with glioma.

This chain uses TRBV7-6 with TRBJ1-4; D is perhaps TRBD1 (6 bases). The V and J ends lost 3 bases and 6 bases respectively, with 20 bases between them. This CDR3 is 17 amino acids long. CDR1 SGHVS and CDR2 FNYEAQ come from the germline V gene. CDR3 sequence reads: CASSFGIRGAGDEKLFF. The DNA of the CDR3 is TGTGCCAGCAGCTTTGGGATTCGGGGGGCCGGGGATGAAAAACTGTTTTTT. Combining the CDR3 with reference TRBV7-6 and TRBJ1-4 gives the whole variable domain GAGVSQSPRYKVTKRGQDVALRCDPISGHVSLYWYRQALGQGPEFLTYFNYEAQQDKSGLPNDRFSAERPEGSISTLTIQRTEQRDSAMYRCASSFGIRGAGDEKLFFGSGTQLSVL.

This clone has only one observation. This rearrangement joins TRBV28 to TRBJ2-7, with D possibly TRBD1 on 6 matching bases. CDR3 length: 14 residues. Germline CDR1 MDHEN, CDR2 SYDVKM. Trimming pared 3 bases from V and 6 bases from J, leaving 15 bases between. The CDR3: CASSLIGQGLEQYF. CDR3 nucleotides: TGTGCCAGCAGTTTGATAGGGCAGGGGCTCGAGCAGTACTTC.

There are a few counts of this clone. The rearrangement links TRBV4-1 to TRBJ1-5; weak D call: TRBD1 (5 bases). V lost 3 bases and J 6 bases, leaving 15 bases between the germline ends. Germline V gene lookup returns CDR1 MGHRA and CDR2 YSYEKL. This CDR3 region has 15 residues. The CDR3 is CASSHSSTGGQPQHF. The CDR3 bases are TGCGCCAGCAGCCACAGTTCGACTGGGGGTCAGCCCCAGCATTTT.

CDR3 DNA: TGTGCCAGCAGGGATTTCAGGGGATATAGCGGGAGGGTACCCGACGAGCAGTACTTC. Translated, it gives CASRDFRGYSGRVPDEQYF. The J gene is TRBJ2-7, the V gene TRBV2; 11 bases map to TRBD2. The CDR3 extends over 19 amino acids. After removal of 6 bases from V and 5 bases from J, the junction contained 21 bases not matched to a gene. Germline V lookup: CDR1 SNHLY, CDR2 FYNNEI.

DNA of the CDR3: TGTGCCAGCAGGGGCCAGGGAGCGGGAAACTCCTACGAGCAGTACTTC. The encoded protein is CASRGQGAGNSYEQYF. This rearrangement joins TRBV2 to TRBJ2-7; 7 bases align to TRBD2. Germline CDR1 and CDR2: SNHLY and FYNNEI. The CDR3 consists of 16 residues. Trimming cost V 6 bases and J 0 bases; bases outside gene matches: 11.

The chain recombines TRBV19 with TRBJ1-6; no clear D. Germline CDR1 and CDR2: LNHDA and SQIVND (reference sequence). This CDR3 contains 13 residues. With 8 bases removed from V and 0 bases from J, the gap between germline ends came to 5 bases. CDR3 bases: TGTGCCAGTTCGGGCTCCTATAATTCACCCCTCCACTTT. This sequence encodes CASSGSYNSPLHF.

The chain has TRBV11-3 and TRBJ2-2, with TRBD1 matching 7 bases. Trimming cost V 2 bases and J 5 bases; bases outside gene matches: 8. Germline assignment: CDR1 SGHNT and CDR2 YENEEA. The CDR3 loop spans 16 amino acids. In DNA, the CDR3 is TGTGCCAGCAGCTTATCCGGGACAGAATTAACCGGGGAGCTGTTTTTT. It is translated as CASSLSGTELTGELFF.

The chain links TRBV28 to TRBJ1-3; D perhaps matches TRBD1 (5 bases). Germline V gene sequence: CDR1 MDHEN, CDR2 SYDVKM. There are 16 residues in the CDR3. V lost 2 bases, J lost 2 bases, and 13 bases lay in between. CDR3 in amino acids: CASSLNRYRAGNTIYF. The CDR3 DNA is TGTGCCAGCAGTTTAAACAGGTATCGGGCTGGAAACACCATATATTTT.

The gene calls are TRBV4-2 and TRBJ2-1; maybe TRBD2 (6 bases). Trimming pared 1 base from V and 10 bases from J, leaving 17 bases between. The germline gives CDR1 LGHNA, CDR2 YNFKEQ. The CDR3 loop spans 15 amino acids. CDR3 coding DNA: TGTGCCAGCAGCCAAGGGGGACTCCAGGTCATGGAGCAGTTCTTC. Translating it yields CASSQGGLQVMEQFF.

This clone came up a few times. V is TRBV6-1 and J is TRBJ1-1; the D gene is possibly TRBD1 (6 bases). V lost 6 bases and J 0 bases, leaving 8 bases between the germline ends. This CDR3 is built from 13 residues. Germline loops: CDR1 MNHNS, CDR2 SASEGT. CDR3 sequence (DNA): TGTGCCAGCAGGACAGGAATGAACACTGAAGCTTTCTTT. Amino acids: CASRTGMNTEAFF.

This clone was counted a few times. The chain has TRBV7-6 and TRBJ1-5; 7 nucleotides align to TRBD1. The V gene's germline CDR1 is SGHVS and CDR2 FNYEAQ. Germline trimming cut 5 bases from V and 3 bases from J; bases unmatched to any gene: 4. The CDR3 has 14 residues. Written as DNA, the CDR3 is TGTGCCAGCAGCGCGACAGGGCCCAATCAGCCCCAGCATTTT. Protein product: CASSATGPNQPQHF.

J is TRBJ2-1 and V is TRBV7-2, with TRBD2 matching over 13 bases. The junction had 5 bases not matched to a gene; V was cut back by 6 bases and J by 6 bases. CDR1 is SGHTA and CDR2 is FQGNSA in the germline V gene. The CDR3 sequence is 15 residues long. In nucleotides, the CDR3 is TGTGCCAGCAGTCGTACTAGCGGGAGGGCCAATGAGCAGTTCTTC. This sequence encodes CASSRTSGRANEQFF.

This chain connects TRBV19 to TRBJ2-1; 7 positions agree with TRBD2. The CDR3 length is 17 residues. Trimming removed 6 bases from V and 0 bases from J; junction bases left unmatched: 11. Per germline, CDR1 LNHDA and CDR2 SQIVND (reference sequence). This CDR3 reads CASRESLAVYSYNEQFF. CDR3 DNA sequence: TGTGCCAGTAGGGAAAGCCTAGCGGTCTACTCCTACAATGAGCAGTTCTTC.

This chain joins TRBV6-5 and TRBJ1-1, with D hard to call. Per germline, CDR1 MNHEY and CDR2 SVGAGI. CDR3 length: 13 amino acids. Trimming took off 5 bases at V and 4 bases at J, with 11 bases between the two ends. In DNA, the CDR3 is TGTGCCAGCAGTCCCCGGGTGGGCACTGAAGCTTTCTTT. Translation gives CASSPRVGTEAFF.

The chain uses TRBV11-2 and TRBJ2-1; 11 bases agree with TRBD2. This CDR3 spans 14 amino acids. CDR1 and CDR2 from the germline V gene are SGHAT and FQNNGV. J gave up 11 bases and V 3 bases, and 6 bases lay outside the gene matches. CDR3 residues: CASSFLTSGEKQFF. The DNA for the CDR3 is TGTGCCAGCAGCTTTCTGACTAGCGGGGAGAAGCAGTTCTTC.

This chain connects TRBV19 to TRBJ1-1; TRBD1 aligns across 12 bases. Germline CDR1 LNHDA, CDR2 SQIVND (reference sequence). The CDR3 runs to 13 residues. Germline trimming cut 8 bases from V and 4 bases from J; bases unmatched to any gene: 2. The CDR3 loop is CASWGQGATEAFF. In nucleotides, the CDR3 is TGTGCCAGTTGGGGACAGGGGGCCACTGAAGCTTTCTTT.

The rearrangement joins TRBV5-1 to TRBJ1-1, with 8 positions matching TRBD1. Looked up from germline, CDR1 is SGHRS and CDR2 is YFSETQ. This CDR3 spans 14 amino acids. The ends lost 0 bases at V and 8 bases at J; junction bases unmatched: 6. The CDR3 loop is CASSLDRGVKEAFF. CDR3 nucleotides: TGCGCCAGCAGCTTGGACAGGGGGGTGAAAGAAGCTTTCTTT.

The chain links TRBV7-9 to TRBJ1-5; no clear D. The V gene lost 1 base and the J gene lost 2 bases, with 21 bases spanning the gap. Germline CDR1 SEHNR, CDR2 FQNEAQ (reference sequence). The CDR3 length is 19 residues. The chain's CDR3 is CASSLGVGPRIQGNQPQHF. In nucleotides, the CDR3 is TGTGCCAGCAGCTTAGGGGTCGGGCCCCGGATCCAGGGCAATCAGCCCCAGCATTTT.

CDR3: CASSLGHITDTQYF. CDR3 bases: TGTGCCAGCAGTCTCGGACATATCACAGATACGCAGTATTTT. The chain employs TRBV6-6 and TRBJ2-3; D might be TRBD1 (5 bases). The CDR3 length is 14 residues. Germline CDR1 reads MNHNY; CDR2 reads SVGAGI (reference sequence). The V end lost 5 bases, the J end lost 2 bases, and 11 bases lay between the germline ends.

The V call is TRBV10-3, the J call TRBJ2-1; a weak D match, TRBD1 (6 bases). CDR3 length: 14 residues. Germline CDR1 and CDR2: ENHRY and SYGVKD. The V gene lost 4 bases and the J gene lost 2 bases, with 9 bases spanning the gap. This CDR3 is CAISVGAPYNEQFF. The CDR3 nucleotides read TGTGCCATCAGTGTGGGGGCTCCCTACAATGAGCAGTTCTTC.

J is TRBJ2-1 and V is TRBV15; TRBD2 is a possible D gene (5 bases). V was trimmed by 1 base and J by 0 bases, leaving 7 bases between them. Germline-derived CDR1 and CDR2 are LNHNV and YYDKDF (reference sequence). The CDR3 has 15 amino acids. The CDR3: CATSRGESSYNEQFF. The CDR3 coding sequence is TGTGCCACCAGCAGAGGGGAGAGCTCCTACAATGAGCAGTTCTTC. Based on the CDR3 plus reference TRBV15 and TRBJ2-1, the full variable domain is DAMVIQNPRYQVTQFGKPVTLSCSQTLNHNVMYWYQQKSSQAPKLLFHYYDKDFNNEADTPDNFQSRRPNTSFCFLDIRSPGLGDTAMYLCATSRGESSYNEQFFGPGTRLTVL.

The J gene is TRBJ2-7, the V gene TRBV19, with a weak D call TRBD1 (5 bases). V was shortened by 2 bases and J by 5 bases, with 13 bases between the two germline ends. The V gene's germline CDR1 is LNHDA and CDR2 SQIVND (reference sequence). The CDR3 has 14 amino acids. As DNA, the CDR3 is TGTGCCAGTAGTATATCGGACACCTTAAACGAGCAGTACTTC. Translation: CASSISDTLNEQYF.

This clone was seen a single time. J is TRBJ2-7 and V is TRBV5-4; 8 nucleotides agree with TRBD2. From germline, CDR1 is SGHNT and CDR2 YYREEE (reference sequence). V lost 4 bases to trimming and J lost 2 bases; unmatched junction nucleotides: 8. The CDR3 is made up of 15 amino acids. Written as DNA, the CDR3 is TGTGCCAGCAGCCCGACTAGCGCCCAACCCTACGAGCAGTACTTC. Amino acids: CASSPTSAQPYEQYF.

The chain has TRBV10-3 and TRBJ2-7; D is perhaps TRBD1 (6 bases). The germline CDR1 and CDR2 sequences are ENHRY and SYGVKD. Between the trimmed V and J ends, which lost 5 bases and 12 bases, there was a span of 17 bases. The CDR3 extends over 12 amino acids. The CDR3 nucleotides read TGTGCCATCAGTCCTGACAGGTATGCACTGTACTTC. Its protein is CAISPDRYALYF.

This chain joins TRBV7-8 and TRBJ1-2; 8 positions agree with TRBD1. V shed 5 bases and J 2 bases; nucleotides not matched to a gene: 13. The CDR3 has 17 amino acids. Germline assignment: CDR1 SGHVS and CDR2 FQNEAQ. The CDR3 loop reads CASSRNRDRGINYGYTF. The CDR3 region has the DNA TGTGCCAGCAGCAGAAATCGAGACAGGGGTATAAACTATGGCTACACCTTC. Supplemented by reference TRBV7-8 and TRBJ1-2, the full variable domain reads GAGVSQSPRYKVAKRGQDVALRCDPISGHVSLFWYQQALGQGPEFLTYFQNEAQLDKSGLPSDRFFAERPEGSVSTLKIQRTQQEDSAVYLCASSRNRDRGINYGYTFGSGTRLTVV.